The 21 T cell receptor beta chains presented below share a single source sample, sequenced in a study of T cells of healthy individuals. TCRdb re-derived calls from the 5' RACE reads in MiXCR, one entry per CDR3 protein. This table has around 100,000 distinct CDR3 sequences, around 17% appearing once. The receptors stem from a human donor in good health.

This CDR3 reads CASSHGVAKNIQYF. For the CDR3, the DNA is TGTGCCAGCAGTCACGGTGTAGCCAAAAACATTCAGTACTTC. The chain links TRBV2 to TRBJ2-4; D gene unclear. The germline V and J ends were trimmed by 5 bases and 0 bases, with 8 bases remaining between them. CDR3 length equals 14 residues. Per germline, CDR1 SNHLY and CDR2 FYNNEI.

The chain uses TRBV14 and TRBJ2-3; a weak D match, TRBD2 (5 bases). From germline, CDR1 is SGHDN and CDR2 FVKESK. Deletions cut 7 bases from V and 4 bases from J, with 18 bases between. CDR3 length equals 15 residues. The CDR3 here is CASNRVFGGPDTQYF. As DNA, the CDR3 is TGTGCCAGCAACCGGGTCTTCGGAGGTCCAGATACGCAGTATTTT.

A remark on this clonotype: A much larger clone lies a single base off, so this may be a read error. This sequence joins TRBV6-6 and TRBJ1-5; D is unclear. This CDR3 is 13 amino acids long. Germline CDR1 is MNHNY and CDR2 is SVGAGI (reference sequence). In nucleotides, the CDR3 is TGTGCCGGCAGTTACACAGCAGATCAGCCCCAGCATTTT. Its protein product is CAGSYTADQPQHF.

This chain links TRBV7-9 with TRBJ1-5; D not certain. The length of the CDR3 is 15 residues. Germline loops: CDR1 SEHNR, CDR2 FQNEAQ (reference sequence). Trimming stripped 7 bases from V and 5 bases from J, with 18 bases between. The CDR3 nucleotides are TGTGCCAGCAACCCCGACCTATCAGGCCATCAGCCCCAGCATTTT. Translating gives CASNPDLSGHQPQHF.

This clonotype was observed a handful of times. The rearrangement uses TRBV20-1 and TRBJ1-5; D is possibly TRBD1 (6 bases). The CDR3 consists of 15 residues. Trimming took 1 base from V and 1 from J, leaving 11 bases between them. CDR1 and CDR2 (germline): DFQATT, SNEGSKA (reference sequence). The DNA of the CDR3 is TGCAGTGCTAGAGGGGGGGCGCGCAGCAATCAGCCCCAGCATTTT. Translation gives CSARGGARSNQPQHF.

This clonotype was detected ten times or more. The chain links TRBV21-1 to TRBJ1-1. TRBV21-1 is a pseudogene segment. CDR3 size: 15 residues. CDR3: CASSTPYADGTEAFF. CDR3 nucleotides: TGTGCCAGCAGCACACCCTACGCCGACGGCACTGAAGCTTTCTTT.

V is TRBV28 and J is TRBJ2-1; 11 nucleotides align to TRBD2. J gave up 8 bases and V 5 bases, and 11 bases lay outside the gene matches. The germline V gene has CDR1 MDHEN and CDR2 SYDVKM. The CDR3 spans 16 residues. The CDR3 nucleotides read TGTGCCAGCAGTCGGGACCTAGCGGGGGGTCGGGATGAGCAGTTCTTC. This codes for CASSRDLAGGRDEQFF.

The CDR3 DNA is TGTGCCAGCAGCTTTCAGGGGAGCTCCTACGAGCAGTACTTC. Protein sequence: CASSFQGSSYEQYF. The chain is built from TRBV7-2 and TRBJ2-7; a weak D match, TRBD1 (6 bases). The V gene's germline CDR1 is SGHTA and CDR2 FQGNSA. The CDR3 is 14 residues long. Trimming shortened V by 3 bases and J by 0 bases, and 9 bases separated the two germline ends.

This clonotype was seen only a few times. This chain uses TRBV19 with TRBJ2-7, with D possibly matching TRBD1 (6 bases). CDR1 LNHDA and CDR2 SQIVND come from the germline V gene (reference sequence). V gave up 4 bases and J gave up 5 bases, with 12 bases separating them. This CDR3 is 13 amino acids long. CDR3 DNA sequence: TGTGCCAGTAGTAGCGACAGGTTCCACGAGCAGTACTTC. This translates into CASSSDRFHEQYF.

This chain uses TRBV20-1 with TRBJ1-6; a possible D gene is TRBD1 (5 bases). The length of the CDR3 is 13 residues. Trimming stripped 6 bases from V and 7 bases from J, with 13 bases between. CDR1 is DFQATT and CDR2 is SNEGSKA in the germline V gene (reference sequence). CDR3 nucleotides: TGCAGTGCCCGCAGGGAACCAAATTCACCCCTCCACTTT. Its protein is CSARREPNSPLHF.

This clonotype is a singleton in its sample. A much larger clone differs by one base, so this may be a read error. V and J are TRBV20-1 and TRBJ1-1, with TRBD1 identical over 7 bases. The germline gives CDR1 DFQATT, CDR2 SNEGSKA (reference sequence). The CDR3 loop spans 14 amino acids. The V gene end was trimmed by 2 bases and the J gene end by 6 bases; junction bases not matched to a gene: 9. CDR3: CSARSGTVNAEAFF. In nucleotides, the CDR3 is TGCAGTGCTAGATCAGGGACAGTTAACGCTGAAGCTTTCTTT.

There are a few counts of this clonotype. The gene calls are TRBV5-1 and TRBJ1-5; D is unresolved. The germline gives CDR1 SGHRS, CDR2 YFSETQ. The CDR3 extends over 13 amino acids. With 0 bases removed from V and 7 bases from J, the gap between germline ends came to 8 bases. The CDR3 here is CASSLVGDQPQHF. Written as DNA, the CDR3 is TGCGCCAGCAGCTTGGTGGGAGACCAGCCCCAGCATTTT.

The chain combines TRBV7-9 with TRBJ2-1; the match to TRBD2 covers 9 bases. Losses at the gene ends were 3 bases for V and 9 bases for J; bases not matched to a gene: 3. The germline gives CDR1 SEHNR, CDR2 FQNEAQ (reference sequence). The CDR3 extends over 13 amino acids. CDR3 region: CASSLQLAGEQFF. The CDR3 bases are TGTGCCAGCAGCTTGCAACTAGCGGGTGAGCAGTTCTTC.

This clonotype was observed many times. V usage is TRBV20-1 and J usage is TRBJ2-1; 9 bases agree with TRBD2. Germline CDR1 and CDR2: DFQATT and SNEGSKA (reference sequence). The CDR3 spans 16 residues. The trim removed 2 bases at V and 8 bases at J, leaving 13 bases unmatched. The CDR3 DNA reads as TGCAGTGCTAGACCTCTCTCTGGCGGGGGGGCTTATGAGCAGTTCTTC. Translated: CSARPLSGGGAYEQFF.

The V and J genes are TRBV27 and TRBJ1-5; no firm D call. CDR1 MNHEY and CDR2 SMNVEV come from the germline V gene (reference sequence). Trimming pared 3 bases from V and 1 base from J, leaving 4 bases between. The CDR3 covers 13 residues. This CDR3 is CASSFDSNQPQHF. Here the CDR3 DNA reads TGTGCCAGCAGTTTCGACAGCAATCAGCCCCAGCATTTT.

Only a few counts were recorded for this clonotype. The CDR3 sequence is CASSINRANNSPLHF. The CDR3, as DNA: TGCGCCAGCAGCATAAACCGGGCCAACAATTCACCCCTCCACTTT. The chain is built from TRBV5-1 and TRBJ1-6; no reliable D call. Deletions cut 4 bases from V and 7 bases from J, with 15 bases between. From germline, CDR1 is SGHRS and CDR2 YFSETQ. The CDR3 covers 15 residues. Based on the CDR3 plus reference TRBV5-1 and TRBJ1-6, the full variable domain is KAGVTQTPRYLIKTRGQQVTLSCSPISGHRSVSWYQQTPGQGLQFLFEYFSETQRNKGNFPGRFSGRQFSNSRSEMNVSTLELGDSALYLCASSINRANNSPLHFGNGTRLTVT.

This clonotype was observed a few times. The V gene is TRBV7-3, the J gene TRBJ1-1; perhaps TRBD1 as D (5 bases). The CDR3 has 14 amino acids. Between the trimmed V and J ends, which lost 2 bases and 5 bases, there was a span of 12 bases. The germline CDR1 and CDR2 sequences are SGHTA and FQGTGA. CDR3 protein: CASSLGGTGTEAFF. The CDR3 region has the DNA TGTGCCAGCAGCTTAGGGGGTACGGGGACTGAAGCTTTCTTT.

This clonotype appeared many times. The J gene is TRBJ1-1, the V gene TRBV29-1; D unclear. The V gene's germline CDR1 is SQVTM and CDR2 ANQGSEA. The CDR3 loop spans 11 amino acids. Between the trimmed V and J ends, which lost 3 bases and 10 bases, there was a span of 12 bases. The CDR3 bases are TGCAGCGTTGAGGGCGGGCCCCGAGCTTTCTTT. Amino acid sequence: CSVEGGPRAFF.

Many counts were recorded for this clonotype. The V and J genes are TRBV4-1 and TRBJ2-1; the match to TRBD2 covers 9 bases. The V gene end was trimmed by 3 bases and the J gene end by 2 bases; junction bases not matched to a gene: 8. Germline CDR1 and CDR2: MGHRA and YSYEKL. The CDR3 totals 17 residues. The CDR3 DNA follows: TGCGCCAGCAGCCAGGGTAATAGCGGGGGCACCTACAATGAGCAGTTCTTC. Translated, it gives CASSQGNSGGTYNEQFF.

This chain joins TRBV19 and TRBJ2-7, with TRBD2 identical over 11 bases. The CDR3 has 16 residues. Trimming took 6 bases from V and 7 from J; bases not matched to a gene: 14. Germline CDR1 and CDR2: LNHDA and SQIVND (reference sequence). CDR3 in amino acids: CASSPLGGLAVLEQYF. CDR3 DNA: TGTGCCAGTAGCCCGCTGGGGGGACTAGCGGTGTTGGAGCAGTACTTC.

Ten or more counts support this clonotype. The DNA for the CDR3 is TGCAGTGCTAAGGGGCGGGAGAGGACCCTCCAATATACGCAGTATTTT. It encodes CSAKGRERTLQYTQYF. The V and J genes are TRBV20-1 and TRBJ2-3; TRBD2 agrees at 7 bases. This CDR3 spans 16 amino acids. J gave up 7 bases and V 4 bases, and 17 bases lay outside the gene matches. The V gene's germline CDR1 is DFQATT and CDR2 SNEGSKA (reference sequence).